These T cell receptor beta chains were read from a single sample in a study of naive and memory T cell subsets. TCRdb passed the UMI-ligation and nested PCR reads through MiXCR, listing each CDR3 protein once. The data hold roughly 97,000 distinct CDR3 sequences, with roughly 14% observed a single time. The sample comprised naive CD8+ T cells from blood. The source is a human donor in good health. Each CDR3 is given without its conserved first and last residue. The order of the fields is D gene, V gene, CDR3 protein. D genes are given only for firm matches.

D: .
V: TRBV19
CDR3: ASSFPREITDTQY

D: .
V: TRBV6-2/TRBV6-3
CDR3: ASSYDSSYEQY

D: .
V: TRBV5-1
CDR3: ARIPRQARASGTEAF

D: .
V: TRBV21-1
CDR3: ASSKGAFLGGETQY

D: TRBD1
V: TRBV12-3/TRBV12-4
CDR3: ASATGVTTEAF

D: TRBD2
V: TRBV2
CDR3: ASSRSTSGGLGEHNEQF

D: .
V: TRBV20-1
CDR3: SAKSYSNQPQH

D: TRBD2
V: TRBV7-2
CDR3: ASSLQGSGETRF

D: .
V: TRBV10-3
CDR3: AISDGGDIMNTEAF

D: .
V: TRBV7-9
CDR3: ASSPSRNNEQF

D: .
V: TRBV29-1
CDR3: SVEAGGILYGYT

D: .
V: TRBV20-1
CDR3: SARDRSRDSYEQY

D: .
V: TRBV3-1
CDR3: ASTLGDTQY

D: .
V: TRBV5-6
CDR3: ASSPREENYEKLF

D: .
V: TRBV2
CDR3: ASSEDTPAIYEQY

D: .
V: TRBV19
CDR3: ASSNSLVQPQH

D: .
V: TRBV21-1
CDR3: ASMNFIWHEQF

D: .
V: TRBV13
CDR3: ASSLLASTDTQY

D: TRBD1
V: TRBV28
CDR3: ASSFATGDGAGY

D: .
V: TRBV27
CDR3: ASSGGRGPYH

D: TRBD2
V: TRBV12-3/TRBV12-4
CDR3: ASSRPPREGGETQY

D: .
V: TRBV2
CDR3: ASSEWGHEQPQH

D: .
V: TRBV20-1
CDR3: SASQGYAGELF

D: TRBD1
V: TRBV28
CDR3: ASSLGAGGNEQF

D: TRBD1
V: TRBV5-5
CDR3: ASSLAYRGGSNQPQH

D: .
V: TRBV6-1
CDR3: ASSDVSGANVLT

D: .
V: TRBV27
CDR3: ASSSILFNEQF

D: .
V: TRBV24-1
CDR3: ATSEGNQPQH

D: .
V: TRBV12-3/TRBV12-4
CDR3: ASSYTAYNEQF

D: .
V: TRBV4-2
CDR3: ASSQDSAGSVGYT

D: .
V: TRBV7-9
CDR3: ASSPIQNTEAF

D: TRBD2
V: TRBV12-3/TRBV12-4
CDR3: ASSPLTSGSTDTQY

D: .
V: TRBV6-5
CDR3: ASSYSGWRGTEAF

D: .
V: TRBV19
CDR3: ASSNTDPPNYGYT

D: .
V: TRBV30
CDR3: AWRQGIYGYT

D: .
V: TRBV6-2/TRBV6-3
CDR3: AINDGRNTIY

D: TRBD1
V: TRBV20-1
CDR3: SASDRGRDRKEPQH

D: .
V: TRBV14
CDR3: ASSQLSSYNEQF

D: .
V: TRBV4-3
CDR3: ASSQGSSYNSPLH

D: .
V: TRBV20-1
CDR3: SARIGNYNEQF

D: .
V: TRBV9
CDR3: ASSVTSNQPQH

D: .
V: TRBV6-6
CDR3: ASSHGPNEQF

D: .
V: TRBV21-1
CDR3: ASSNYSRRGRFQETQY

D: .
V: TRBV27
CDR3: ASREIFSDTEAF

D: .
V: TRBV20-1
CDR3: SATGTAGGSYNEQF